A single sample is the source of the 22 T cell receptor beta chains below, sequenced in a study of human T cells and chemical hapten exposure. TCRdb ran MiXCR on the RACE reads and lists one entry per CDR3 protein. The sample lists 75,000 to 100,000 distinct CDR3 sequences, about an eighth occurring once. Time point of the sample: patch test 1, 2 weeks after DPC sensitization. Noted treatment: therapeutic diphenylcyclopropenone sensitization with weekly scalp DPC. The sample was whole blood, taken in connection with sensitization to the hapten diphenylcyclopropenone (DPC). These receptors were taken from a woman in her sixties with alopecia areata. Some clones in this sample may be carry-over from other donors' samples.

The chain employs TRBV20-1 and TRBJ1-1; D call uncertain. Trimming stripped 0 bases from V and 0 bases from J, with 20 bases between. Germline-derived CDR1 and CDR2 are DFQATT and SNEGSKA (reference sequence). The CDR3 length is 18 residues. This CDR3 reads CSARDRSRHLLMNTEAFF. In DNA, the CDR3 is TGCAGTGCTAGAGATCGTTCCAGGCACTTGTTAATGAACACTGAAGCTTTCTTT.

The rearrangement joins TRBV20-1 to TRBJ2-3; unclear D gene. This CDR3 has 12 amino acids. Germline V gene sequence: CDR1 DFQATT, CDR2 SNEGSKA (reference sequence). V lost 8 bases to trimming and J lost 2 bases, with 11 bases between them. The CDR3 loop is CSSIGNTDTQYF. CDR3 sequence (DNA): TGCAGTAGTATCGGAAACACAGATACGCAGTATTTT.

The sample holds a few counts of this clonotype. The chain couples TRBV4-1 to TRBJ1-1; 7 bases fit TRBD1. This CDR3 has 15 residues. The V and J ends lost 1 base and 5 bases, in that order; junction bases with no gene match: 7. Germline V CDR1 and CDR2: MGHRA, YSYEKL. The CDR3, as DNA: TGCGCCAGCAGCCAAGCCTACAGGGGTCGGACTGAAGCTTTCTTT. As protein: CASSQAYRGRTEAFF.

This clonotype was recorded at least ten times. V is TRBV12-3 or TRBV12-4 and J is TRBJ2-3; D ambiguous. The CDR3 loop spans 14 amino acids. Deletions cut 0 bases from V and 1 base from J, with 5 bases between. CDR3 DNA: TGTGCCAGCAGTTTAGCGTATGGCACAGATACGCAGTATTTT. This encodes CASSLAYGTDTQYF.

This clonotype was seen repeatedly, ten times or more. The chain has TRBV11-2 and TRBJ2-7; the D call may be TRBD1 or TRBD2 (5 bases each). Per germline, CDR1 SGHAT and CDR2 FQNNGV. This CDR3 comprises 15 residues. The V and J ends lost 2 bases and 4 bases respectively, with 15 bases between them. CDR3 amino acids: CASSLSRGRNYEQYF. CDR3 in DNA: TGTGCCAGCAGCTTATCTCGGGGACGAAATTACGAGCAGTACTTC.

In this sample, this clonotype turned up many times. The DNA for the CDR3 is TGTGCCGCCTCGGGAGGAGCGGCCAATGAGCAGTTCTTC. Its translation: CAASGGAANEQFF. V is TRBV18 and J is TRBJ2-1; 7 bases are shared with TRBD2. Unmatched junction bases numbered 10, after V lost 11 bases and J lost 6 bases. This CDR3 comprises 13 residues. CDR1 and CDR2 (germline): KGHSH, LQKENI. Looking up the rest from reference TRBV18 and TRBJ2-1 gives the full variable domain: NAGVMQNPRHLVRRRGQEARLRCSPMKGHSHVYWYRQLPEEGLKFMVYLQKENIIDESGMPKERFSAEFPKEGPSILRIQQVVRGDSAAYFCAASGGAANEQFFGPGTRLTVL.

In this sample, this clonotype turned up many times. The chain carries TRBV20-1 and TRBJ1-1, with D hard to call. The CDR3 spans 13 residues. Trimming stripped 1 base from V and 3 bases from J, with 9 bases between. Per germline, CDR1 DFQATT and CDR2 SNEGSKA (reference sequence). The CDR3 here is CSARVDSYTEAFF. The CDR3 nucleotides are TGCAGTGCTAGAGTGGATAGCTACACTGAAGCTTTCTTT.

CDR3 in amino acids: CASKNYYEQYF. CDR3 nucleotides: TGTGCCAGCAAAAACTACTACGAGCAGTACTTC. The chain is built from TRBV27 and TRBJ2-7; no clear D gene. The length of the CDR3 is 11 residues. In germline, CDR1 is MNHEY, CDR2 SMNVEV (reference sequence). V lost 7 bases to trimming and J lost 3 bases, with 7 bases between them.

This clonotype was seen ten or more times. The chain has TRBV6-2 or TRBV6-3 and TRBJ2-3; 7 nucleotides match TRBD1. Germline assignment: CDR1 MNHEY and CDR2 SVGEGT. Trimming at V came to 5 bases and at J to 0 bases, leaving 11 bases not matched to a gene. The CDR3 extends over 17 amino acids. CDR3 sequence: CASSNARRDSSTDTQYF. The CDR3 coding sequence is TGTGCCAGCAGTAATGCCCGCCGGGACAGTAGCACAGATACGCAGTATTTT.

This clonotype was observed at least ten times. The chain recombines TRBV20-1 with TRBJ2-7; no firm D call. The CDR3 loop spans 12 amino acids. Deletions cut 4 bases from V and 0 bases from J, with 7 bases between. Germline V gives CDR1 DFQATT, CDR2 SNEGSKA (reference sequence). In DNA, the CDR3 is TGCAGTGCTACTCCTAACTCCTACGAGCAGTACTTC. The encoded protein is CSATPNSYEQYF.

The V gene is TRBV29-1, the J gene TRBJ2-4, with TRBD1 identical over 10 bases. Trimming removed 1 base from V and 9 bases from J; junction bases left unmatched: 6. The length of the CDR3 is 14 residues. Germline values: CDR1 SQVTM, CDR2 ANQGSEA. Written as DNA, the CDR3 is TGCAGCGTTGAAGGGGACAGGGGCGGGGGCATTCAGTACTTC. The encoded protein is CSVEGDRGGGIQYF.

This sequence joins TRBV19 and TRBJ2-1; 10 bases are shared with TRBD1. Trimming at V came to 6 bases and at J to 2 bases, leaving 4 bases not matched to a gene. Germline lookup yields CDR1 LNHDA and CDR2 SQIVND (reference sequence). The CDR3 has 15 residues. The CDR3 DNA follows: TGTGCCAGTAGCACCGGGACAGGGGCCTACAATGAGCAGTTCTTC. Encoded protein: CASSTGTGAYNEQFF.

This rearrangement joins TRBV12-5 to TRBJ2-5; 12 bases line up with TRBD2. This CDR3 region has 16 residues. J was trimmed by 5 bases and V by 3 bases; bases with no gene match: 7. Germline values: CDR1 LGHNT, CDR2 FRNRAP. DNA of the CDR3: TGTGCTAGTGGTTTACAGCTAGCGGGGGGGTTTGAGACCCAGTACTTC. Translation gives CASGLQLAGGFETQYF.

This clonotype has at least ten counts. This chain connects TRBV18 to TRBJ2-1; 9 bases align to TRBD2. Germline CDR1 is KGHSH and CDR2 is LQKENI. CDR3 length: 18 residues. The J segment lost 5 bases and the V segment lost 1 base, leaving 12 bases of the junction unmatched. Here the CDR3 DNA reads TGTGCCAGCTCACCACGGGGGCGGGGGGGCCTCGTTCACAATGAGCAGTTCTTC. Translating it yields CASSPRGRGGLVHNEQFF. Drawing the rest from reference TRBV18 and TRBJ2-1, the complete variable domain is NAGVMQNPRHLVRRRGQEARLRCSPMKGHSHVYWYRQLPEEGLKFMVYLQKENIIDESGMPKERFSAEFPKEGPSILRIQQVVRGDSAAYFCASSPRGRGGLVHNEQFFGPGTRLTVL.

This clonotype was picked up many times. The CDR3 region has the DNA TGCAGTGCTGGACAAGCGGGGGTACAAGAGACCCAGTACTTC. Translating it yields CSAGQAGVQETQYF. The chain carries TRBV20-1 and TRBJ2-5; 8 bases line up with TRBD2. V dropped 5 bases and J dropped 2; count of bases not matched to a gene: 7. This CDR3 is 14 amino acids long. The germline gives CDR1 DFQATT, CDR2 SNEGSKA (reference sequence).

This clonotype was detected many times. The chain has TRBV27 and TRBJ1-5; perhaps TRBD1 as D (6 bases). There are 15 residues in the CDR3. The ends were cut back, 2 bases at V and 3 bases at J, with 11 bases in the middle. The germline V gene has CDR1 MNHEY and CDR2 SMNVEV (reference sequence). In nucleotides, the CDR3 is TGTGCCAGCAGTTTAAGCAGGGGTGCCAATCAGCCCCAGCATTTT. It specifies CASSLSRGANQPQHF.

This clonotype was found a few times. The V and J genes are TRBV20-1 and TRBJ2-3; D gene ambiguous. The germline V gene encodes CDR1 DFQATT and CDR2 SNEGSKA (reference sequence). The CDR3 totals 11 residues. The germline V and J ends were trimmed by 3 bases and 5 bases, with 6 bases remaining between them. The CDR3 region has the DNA TGCAGTGCTAGGGATTTAGATACGCAGTATTTT. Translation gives CSARDLDTQYF.

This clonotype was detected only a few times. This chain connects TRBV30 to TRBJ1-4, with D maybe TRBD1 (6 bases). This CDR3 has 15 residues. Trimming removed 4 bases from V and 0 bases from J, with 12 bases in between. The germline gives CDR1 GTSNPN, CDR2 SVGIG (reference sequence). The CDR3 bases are TGTGCCTGGAATCATAGGGGGACAACTAATGAAAAACTGTTTTTT. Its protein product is CAWNHRGTTNEKLFF. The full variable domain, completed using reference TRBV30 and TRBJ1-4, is SQTIHQWPATLVQPVGSPLSLECTVEGTSNPNLYWYRQAAGRGLQLLFYSVGIGQISSEVPQNLSASRPQDRQFILSSKKLLLSDSGFYLCAWNHRGTTNEKLFFGSGTQLSVL.

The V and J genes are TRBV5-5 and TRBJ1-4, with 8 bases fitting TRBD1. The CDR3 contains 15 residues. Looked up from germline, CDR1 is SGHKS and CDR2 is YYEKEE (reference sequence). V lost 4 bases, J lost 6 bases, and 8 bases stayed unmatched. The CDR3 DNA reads TGTGCCAGCAGCCGGACAGGGTTCAGCGATGAAAAACTGTTTTTT. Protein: CASSRTGFSDEKLFF.

DNA for the CDR3: TGTGCCTGGAGTAACCCGCGGGGCGGGAACACTGAAGCTTTCTTT. Translated, it gives CAWSNPRGGNTEAFF. The rearrangement uses TRBV30 and TRBJ1-1, with D perhaps TRBD1 (5 bases). Per germline, CDR1 GTSNPN and CDR2 SVGIG (reference sequence). This CDR3 is 15 amino acids long. V dropped 2 bases and J dropped 1 base, with 14 bases sitting between them. Using reference TRBV30 and TRBJ1-1 for the parts outside the CDR3, the full variable domain is SQTIHQWPATLVQPVGSPLSLECTVEGTSNPNLYWYRQAAGRGLQLLFYSVGIGQISSEVPQNLSASRPQDRQFILSSKKLLLSDSGFYLCAWSNPRGGNTEAFFGQGTRLTVV.

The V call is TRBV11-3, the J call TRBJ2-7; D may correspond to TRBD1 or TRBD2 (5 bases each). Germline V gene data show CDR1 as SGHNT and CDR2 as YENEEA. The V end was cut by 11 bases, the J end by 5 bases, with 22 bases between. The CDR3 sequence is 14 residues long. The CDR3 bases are TGTGCCCGATCAATGGGACCGAGTCTCGACGAGCAGTACTTC. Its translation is CARSMGPSLDEQYF.

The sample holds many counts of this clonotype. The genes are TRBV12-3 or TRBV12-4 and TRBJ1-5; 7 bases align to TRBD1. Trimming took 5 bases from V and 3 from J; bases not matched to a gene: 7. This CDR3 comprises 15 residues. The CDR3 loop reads CASSLIDRDNQPQHF. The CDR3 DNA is TGTGCCAGCAGTCTAATCGACAGGGACAATCAGCCCCAGCATTTT.